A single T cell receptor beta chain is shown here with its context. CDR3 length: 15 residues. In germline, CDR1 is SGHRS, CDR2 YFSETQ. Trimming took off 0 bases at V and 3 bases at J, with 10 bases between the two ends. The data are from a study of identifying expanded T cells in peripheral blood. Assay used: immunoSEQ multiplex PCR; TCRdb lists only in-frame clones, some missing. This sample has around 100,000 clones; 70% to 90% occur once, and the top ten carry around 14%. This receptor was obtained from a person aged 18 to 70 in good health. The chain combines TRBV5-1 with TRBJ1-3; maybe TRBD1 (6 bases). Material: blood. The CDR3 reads CASSLVSGVGNTIYF. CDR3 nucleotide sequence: TGCGCCAGCAGCTTGGTATCAGGGGTTGGAAACACCATATATTTT.